The clone carrying this TCR beta chain was seen only a few times. Its antigen is still unknown. This sample stems from a study of T-cell reconstitution after alpha-beta-depleted transplantation in children. Points from the study as a whole: Some patients owed their high day-60 TCRbeta diversity to surviving recipient T cells and thymic progenitors. Fresh T-cell production supplied most of the T-cell counts and diversity seen one year after transplant. Several hundred graft clones that had expanded were reportedly the source of alpha-beta T cells about two months after transplant.

Library preparation (for TCRbeta) was performed with unique molecular identifiers. Each CDR3 protein gets one entry after TCRdb re-called the PCR reads with MiXCR. The repertoire holds approximately 630,000 distinct CDR3 sequences, around 13% seen once, with approximately 0.8% in the top ten. Trimming removed 7 bases from V and 6 bases from J; junction bases left unmatched: 11. The CDR3 consists of 14 residues. Germline CDR1 and CDR2: SNHLY and FYNNEI. The clonotype originates from a girl between 2 and 10 years old with congenital amegakaryocytic thrombocytopenia, due to receive a stem cell transplant. This specimen was PBMCs, taken before TCRalphabeta/CD19-depleted stem cell transplant. The V call is TRBV2, the J call TRBJ1-2; 7 bases are shared with TRBD1. CDR3 coding DNA: TGTGCCAGCATCCCGGGGACAGTCCTGAATGGCTACACCTTC. Translation: CASIPGTVLNGYTF.